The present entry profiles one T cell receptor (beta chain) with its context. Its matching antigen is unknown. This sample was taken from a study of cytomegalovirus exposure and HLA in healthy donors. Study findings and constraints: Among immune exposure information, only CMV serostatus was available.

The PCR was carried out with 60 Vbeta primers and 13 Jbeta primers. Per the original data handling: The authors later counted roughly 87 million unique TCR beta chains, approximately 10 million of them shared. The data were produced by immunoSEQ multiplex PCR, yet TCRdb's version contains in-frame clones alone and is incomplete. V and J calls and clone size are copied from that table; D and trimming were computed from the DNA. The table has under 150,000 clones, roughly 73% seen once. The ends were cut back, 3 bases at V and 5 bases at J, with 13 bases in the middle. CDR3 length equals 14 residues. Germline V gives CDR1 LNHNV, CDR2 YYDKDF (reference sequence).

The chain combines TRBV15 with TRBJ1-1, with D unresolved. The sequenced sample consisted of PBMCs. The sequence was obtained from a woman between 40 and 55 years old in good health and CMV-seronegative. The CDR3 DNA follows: TGTGCCACCAGCAGGGATAGACTTAAGACTGAAGCTTTCTTT. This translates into CATSRDRLKTEAFF.